The clone carrying this T cell receptor (beta chain) appeared a few times. As yet, its antigen is unknown. The CDR3 loop spans 16 amino acids. After removal of 7 bases from V and 4 bases from J, the junction contained 10 bases not matched to a gene. The data are from a study of blood T cells in healthy people across ages. General study results and limits: PBMCs went unsorted, and a conclusive naive versus antigen-experienced comparison was therefore prevented. Age advanced and TCR beta diversity per million T cells fell, roughly linearly.

A second PCR of about 6 to 12 cycles used a sample-barcoded 5' primer and a J-beta primer mix. TCRdb re-derived calls from the 5' RACE reads in MiXCR, one entry per CDR3 protein. The sample holds around 1.7 million distinct CDR3 sequences; 25% to 30% are singletons and the top ten take more than 6%. The chain is built from TRBV12-3 or TRBV12-4 and TRBJ1-6; 7 nucleotides match TRBD1. Sequenced input: blood. This sequence originates from a woman aged 25 to 39 in good health. The CDR3 bases are TGTGCCAGCACGAAAACAGGGGACCTTTATAATTCACCCCTCCACTTT. Amino acid sequence: CASTKTGDLYNSPLHF.